This T cell receptor (beta chain) comes out of a study of tumor-infiltrating lymphocytes in primary liver carcinoma. There are 17 residues in the CDR3. Germline-derived CDR1 and CDR2 are SGHAT and FQNNGV. Synthesis of TCR beta cDNA was carried out from around 540 ng total RNA with a constant-region primer. ARM-PCR, slightly modified, supplied the TCR beta libraries through three nested multiplex PCR rounds. Researchers ran the first two PCR rounds for roughly 11 cycles each with TRBV1-TRBV30 forward primers and a C-beta reverse primer. A single record per CDR3 protein comes from TCRdb applying MiXCR to the multiplex PCR reads. The sample holds 50,000 or so distinct CDR3 sequences, over 75% seen once. Both RNA and DNA were isolated together from roughly 20-30 mg of bulk tissue that had not been sorted. Cases comprised patients with primary liver carcinoma who received surgical resection. With respect to this clonotype: What it binds is unknown. The missing conserved phenylalanine or tryptophan at the end of this CDR3 makes a read error likely.

Study results and caveats: Tumor-adjacent and tumor-blood pairs overlapped less than tumor region pairs did.

The sequencing sample was made of liver tumor tissue from sampling region 5. The sample's subset: tumor region T5, tumor centre. The receptor comes from a man in his forties with primary liver carcinoma and hepatitis B virus infection. The rearrangement links TRBV11-2 to TRBJ1-5, with D possibly TRBD1 on 6 matching bases. CDR3 region: CASSLVGVTGSNRPQHL. CDR3 nucleotides: TGTGCCAGTAGCTTAGTAGGGGTAACAGGGAGCAATCGGCCCCAGCATTTG.